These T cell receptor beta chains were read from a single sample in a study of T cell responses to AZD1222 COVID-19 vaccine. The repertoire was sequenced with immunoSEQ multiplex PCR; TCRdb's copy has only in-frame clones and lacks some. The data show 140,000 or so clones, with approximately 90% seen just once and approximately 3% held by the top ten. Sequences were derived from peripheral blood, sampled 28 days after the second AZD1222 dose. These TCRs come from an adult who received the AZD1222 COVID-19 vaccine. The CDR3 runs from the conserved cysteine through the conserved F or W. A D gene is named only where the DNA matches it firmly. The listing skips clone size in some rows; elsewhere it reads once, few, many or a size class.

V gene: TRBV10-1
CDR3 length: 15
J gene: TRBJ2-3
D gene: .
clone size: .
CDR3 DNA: TGCGCCAGCAGTGTGAACGGGGTGGGCCTAGGTACGCAGTATTTT
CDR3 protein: CASSVNGVGLGTQYF

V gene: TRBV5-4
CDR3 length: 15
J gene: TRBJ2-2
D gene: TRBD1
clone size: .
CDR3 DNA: TGTGCCAGCAGCTTAGCCGGACAGGGGAACGGGGAGCTGTTTTTT
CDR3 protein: CASSLAGQGNGELFF

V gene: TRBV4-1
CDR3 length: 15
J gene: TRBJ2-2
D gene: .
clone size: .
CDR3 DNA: TGCGCCAGCACCCCTGGGACTGCCAACACCGGGGAGCTGTTTTTT
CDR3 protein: CASTPGTANTGELFF

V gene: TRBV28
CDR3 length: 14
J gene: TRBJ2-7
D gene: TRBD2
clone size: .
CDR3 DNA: TGTGCCAGCAGATCGACAAAGCGGGGTTACGAGCAGTACTTC
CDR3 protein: CASRSTKRGYEQYF

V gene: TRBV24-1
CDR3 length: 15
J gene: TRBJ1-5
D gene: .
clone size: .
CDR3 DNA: TGTGCCACCAGTGCCGCCAGTGGGGTCGATCAGCCCCAGCATTTT
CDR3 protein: CATSAASGVDQPQHF

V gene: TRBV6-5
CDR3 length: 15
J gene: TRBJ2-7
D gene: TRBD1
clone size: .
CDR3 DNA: TGTGCCAGCAGGCCCGGACAGGCCGCAGGCTACGAGCAGTACTTC
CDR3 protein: CASRPGQAAGYEQYF

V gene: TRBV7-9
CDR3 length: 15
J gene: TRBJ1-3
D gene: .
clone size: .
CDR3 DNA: TGTGCCAGCAGCTTAGCAGGGTTGAGTGGAAACACCATATATTTT
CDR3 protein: CASSLAGLSGNTIYF

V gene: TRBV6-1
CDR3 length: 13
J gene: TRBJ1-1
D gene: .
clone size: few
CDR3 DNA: TGTGCCAGCAGTGAAATTTTGTTAAGTCAAGCTTTCTTT
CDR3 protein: CASSEILLSQAFF

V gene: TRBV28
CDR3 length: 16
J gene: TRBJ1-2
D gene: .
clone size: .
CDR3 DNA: TGTGCCAGCAGTCCTGGGGGACGATTAGGACCCTATGGCTACACCTTC
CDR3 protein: CASSPGGRLGPYGYTF

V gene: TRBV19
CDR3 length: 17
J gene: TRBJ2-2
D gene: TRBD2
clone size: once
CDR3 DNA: TGTGCCAGTAGTAAACTTTCGGACTCGGGAGGGACCGGGGAGCTGTTTTTT
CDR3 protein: CASSKLSDSGGTGELFF

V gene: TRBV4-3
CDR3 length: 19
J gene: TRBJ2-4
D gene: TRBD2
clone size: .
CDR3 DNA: TGCGCCAGCAGCCAATATTATTCGACTAGCGGGGGGGCTAGGGACATTCAGTACTTC
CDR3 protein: CASSQYYSTSGGARDIQYF

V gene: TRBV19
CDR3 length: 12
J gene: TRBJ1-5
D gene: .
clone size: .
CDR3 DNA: TGTGCCAGTAACATGGGGTTTCAGCCCCAGCATTTT
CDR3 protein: CASNMGFQPQHF

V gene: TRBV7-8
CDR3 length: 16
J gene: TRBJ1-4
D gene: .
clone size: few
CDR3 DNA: TGTGCCAGCAGCTTACCACGAGGGACAACTAATGAAAAACTGTTTTTT
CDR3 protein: CASSLPRGTTNEKLFF

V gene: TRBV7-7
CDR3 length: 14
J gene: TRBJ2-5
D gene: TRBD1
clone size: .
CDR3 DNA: TGTGCTAGCAGCGTAACGACAGGGGAAGAGACCCAGTACTTC
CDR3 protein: CASSVTTGEETQYF

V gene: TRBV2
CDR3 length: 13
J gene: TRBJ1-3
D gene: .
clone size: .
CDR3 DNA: TGTGCCAGCTGGCGGCACTCTGGAAACACCATATATTTT
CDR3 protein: CASWRHSGNTIYF

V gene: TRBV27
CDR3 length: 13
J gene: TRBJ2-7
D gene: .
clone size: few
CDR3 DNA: TGTGCCAGCAGTTTACCCGGGGGTTGGGAGCAGTACTTC
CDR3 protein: CASSLPGGWEQYF

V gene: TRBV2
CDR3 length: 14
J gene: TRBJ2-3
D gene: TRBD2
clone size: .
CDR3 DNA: TGTGCCAGCTCCGGGACTAGCGGCACAGATACGCAGTATTTT
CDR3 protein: CASSGTSGTDTQYF

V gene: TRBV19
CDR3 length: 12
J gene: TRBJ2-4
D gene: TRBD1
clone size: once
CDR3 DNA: TGTGCCAGTTCCGGGACAGGGGACATTCAGTACTTC
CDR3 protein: CASSGTGDIQYF

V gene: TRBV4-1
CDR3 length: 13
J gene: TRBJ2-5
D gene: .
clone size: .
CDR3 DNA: TGCGCCAGCAGCTATGACTTAGGCGAGACCCAGTACTTC
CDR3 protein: CASSYDLGETQYF

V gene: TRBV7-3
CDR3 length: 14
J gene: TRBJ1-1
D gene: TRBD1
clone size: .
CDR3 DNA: TGTGCCAGCAGCTTAGAGGGACAGGGGTCTGAAGCTTTCTTT
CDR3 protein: CASSLEGQGSEAFF

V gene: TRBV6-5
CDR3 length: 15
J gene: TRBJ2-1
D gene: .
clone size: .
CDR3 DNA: TGTGCCAGCAGTCCTGGGGGGAACTCCTACAATGAGCAGTTCTTC
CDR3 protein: CASSPGGNSYNEQFF

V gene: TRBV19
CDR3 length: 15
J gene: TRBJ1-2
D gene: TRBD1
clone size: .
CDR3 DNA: TGTGCCAGTAGTATACGACAGGGGCAGACCTATGGCTACACCTTC
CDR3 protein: CASSIRQGQTYGYTF

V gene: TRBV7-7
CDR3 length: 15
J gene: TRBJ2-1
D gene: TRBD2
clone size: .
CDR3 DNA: TGTGCTAGCAGCTCCGGCGGTAGCGGGAGGTCTAAGCAGTTCTTC
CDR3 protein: CASSSGGSGRSKQFF

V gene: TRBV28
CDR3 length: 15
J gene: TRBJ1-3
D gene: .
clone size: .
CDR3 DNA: TGTGCCAGCAAGGGTTTGACGTTTAATGGAAACACCATATATTTT
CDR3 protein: CASKGLTFNGNTIYF

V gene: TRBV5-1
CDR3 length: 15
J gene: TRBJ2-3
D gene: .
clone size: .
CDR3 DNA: TGCGCCAGCAGCTTGGACGTGGGAAGCACAGATACGCAGTATTTT
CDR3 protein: CASSLDVGSTDTQYF

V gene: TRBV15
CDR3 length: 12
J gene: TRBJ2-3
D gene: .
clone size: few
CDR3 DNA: TGTGCCACCAGCCCCCGTGGGGATACGCAGTATTTT
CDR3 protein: CATSPRGDTQYF

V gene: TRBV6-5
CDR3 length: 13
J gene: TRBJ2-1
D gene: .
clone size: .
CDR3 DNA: TGTGCCAGCAGTTTCGACACTTACAATGAGCAGTTCTTC
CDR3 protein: CASSFDTYNEQFF

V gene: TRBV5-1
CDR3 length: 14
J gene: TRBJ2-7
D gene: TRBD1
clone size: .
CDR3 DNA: TGCGCCAGCAGCGGCGGGACAGGGACCTACGAGCAGTACTTC
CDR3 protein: CASSGGTGTYEQYF

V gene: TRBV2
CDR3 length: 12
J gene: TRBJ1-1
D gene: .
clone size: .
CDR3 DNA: TGTGCCAGCCGGGAGAGTAACACTGAAGCTTTCTTT
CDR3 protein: CASRESNTEAFF

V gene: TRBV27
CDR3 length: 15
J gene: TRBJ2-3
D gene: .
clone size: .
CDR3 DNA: TGTGCCAGCAGTTTGGAAGGGCGCTACACAGATACGCAGTATTTT
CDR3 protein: CASSLEGRYTDTQYF

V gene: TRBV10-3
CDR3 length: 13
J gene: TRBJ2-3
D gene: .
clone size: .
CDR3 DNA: TGTGCCATCAGTCTCGCACGGGAAGATACGCAGTATTTT
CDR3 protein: CAISLAREDTQYF

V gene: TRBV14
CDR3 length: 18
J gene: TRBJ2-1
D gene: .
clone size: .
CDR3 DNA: TGTGCCAGCAGCCGCGGTCTGGGGATTTGGGTGTATTACAATGAGCAGTTCTTC
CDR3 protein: CASSRGLGIWVYYNEQFF

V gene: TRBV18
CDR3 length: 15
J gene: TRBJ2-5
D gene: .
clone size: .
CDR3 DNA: TGTGCCAGCTCACCCACCTCCGGGTCCCAAGAGACCCAGTACTTC
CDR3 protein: CASSPTSGSQETQYF

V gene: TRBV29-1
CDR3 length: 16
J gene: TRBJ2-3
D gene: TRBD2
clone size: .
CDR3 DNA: TGCAGCGTTAACACTAGCGGGGGGGCCGGTGCAGATACGCAGTATTTT
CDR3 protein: CSVNTSGGAGADTQYF

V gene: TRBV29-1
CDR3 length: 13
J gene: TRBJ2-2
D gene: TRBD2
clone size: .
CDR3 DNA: TGCAGCGTTGACTCGGGGGGCACCGGGGAGCTGTTTTTT
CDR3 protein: CSVDSGGTGELFF

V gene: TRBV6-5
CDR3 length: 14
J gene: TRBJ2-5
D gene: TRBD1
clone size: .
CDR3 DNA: TGTGCCAGCAGTTACTCGGGACAGAACCCGACCCAGTACTTC
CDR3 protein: CASSYSGQNPTQYF

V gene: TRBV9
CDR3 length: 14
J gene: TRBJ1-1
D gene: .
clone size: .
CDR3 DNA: TGTGCCAGCTCTACCGGATGGGGGGCAGGGGAAGCTTTCTTT
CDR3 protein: CASSTGWGAGEAFF

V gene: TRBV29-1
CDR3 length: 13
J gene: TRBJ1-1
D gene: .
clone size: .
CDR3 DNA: TGCAGCGTTAATAGGGGTGAAATCACTGAAGCTTTCTTT
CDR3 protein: CSVNRGEITEAFF

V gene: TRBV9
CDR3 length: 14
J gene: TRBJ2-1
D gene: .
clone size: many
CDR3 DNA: TGTGCCAGCAGCGTAGCTTACAGGGACGGTGAGCAGTTCTTC
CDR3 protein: CASSVAYRDGEQFF

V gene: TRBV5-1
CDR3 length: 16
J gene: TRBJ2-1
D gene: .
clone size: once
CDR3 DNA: TGCGCCAGCAGCTTTTCGTCCGGGCAGGGCTACAATGAGCAGTTCTTC
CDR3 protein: CASSFSSGQGYNEQFF

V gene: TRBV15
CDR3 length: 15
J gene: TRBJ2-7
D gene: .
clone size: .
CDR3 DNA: TGTGCCACCAGCAGAGATCAGGGGGGCCCCTACGAGCAGTACTTC
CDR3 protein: CATSRDQGGPYEQYF

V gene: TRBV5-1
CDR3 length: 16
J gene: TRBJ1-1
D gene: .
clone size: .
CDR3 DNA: TGCGCCAGCAGCTTGCTTGGGGGCCAAATGAACACTGAAGCTTTCTTT
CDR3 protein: CASSLLGGQMNTEAFF

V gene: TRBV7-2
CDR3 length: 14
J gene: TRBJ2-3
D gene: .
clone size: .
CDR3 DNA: TGTGCCAGCAGCTGGGGGACTAGCACAGATACGCAGTATTTT
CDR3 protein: CASSWGTSTDTQYF

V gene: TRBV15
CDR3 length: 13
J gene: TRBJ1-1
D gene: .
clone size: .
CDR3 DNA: TGTGCCACCAGAAACGACCTCAGGAGCGAAGCTTTCTTT
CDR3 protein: CATRNDLRSEAFF

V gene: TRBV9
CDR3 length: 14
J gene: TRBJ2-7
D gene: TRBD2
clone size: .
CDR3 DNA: TGTGCCAGCAGCGTGACACCGGGAGGCAACGAGCAGTACTTC
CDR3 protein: CASSVTPGGNEQYF

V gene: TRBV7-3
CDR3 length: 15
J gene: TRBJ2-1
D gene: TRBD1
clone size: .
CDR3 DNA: TGTGCCAGCAGCACCTCCGGGACAGGGTCCGATGAGCAGTTCTTC
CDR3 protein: CASSTSGTGSDEQFF

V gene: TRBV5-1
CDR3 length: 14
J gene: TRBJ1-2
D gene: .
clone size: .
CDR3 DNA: TGCGCCAGCAGCGAGGGGGGATTGGGTCCTCCCTACACCTTC
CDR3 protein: CASSEGGLGPPYTF

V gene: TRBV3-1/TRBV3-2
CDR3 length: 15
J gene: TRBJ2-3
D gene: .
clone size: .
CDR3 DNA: TGTGCCAGCAGCCAAGATCCTAGACGGGGGGATACGCAGTATTTT
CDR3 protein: CASSQDPRRGDTQYF

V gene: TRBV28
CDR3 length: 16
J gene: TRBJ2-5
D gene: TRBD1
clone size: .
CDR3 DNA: TGTGCCAGCCGTGGTGGCGGACAGGGTGGTTTCGAGACCCAGTACTTC
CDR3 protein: CASRGGGQGGFETQYF

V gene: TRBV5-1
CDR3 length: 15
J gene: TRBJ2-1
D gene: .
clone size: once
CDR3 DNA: TGCGCCAGCAGCTTGGACAGGGTGAACTACAATGAGCAGTTCTTC
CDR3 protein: CASSLDRVNYNEQFF